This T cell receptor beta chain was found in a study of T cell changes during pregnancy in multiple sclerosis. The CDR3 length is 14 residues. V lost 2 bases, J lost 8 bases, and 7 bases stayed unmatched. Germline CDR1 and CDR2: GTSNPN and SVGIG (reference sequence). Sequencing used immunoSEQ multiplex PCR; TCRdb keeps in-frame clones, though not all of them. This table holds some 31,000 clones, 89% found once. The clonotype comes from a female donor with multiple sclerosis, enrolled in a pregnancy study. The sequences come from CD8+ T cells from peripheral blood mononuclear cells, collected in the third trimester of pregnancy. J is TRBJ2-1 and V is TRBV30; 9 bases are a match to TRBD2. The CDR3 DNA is TGTGCCTGGAGTTATAGCGGGAGCGGCCATGAGCAGTTCTTC. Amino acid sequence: CAWSYSGSGHEQFF.